Listed below are T cell receptor beta chains from one sample, sequenced in a study of OX40 agonist ivuxolimab in advanced cancers. The protocol was immunoSEQ multiplex PCR, while the TCRdb copy is restricted to in-frame clones and leaves out a portion. This sample has 50,000 to 60,000 clones, with roughly nine tenths found just once. This specimen was CD4+ or CD8+ T cells sorted from blood, taken in a trial of the OX40 agonist ivuxolimab. The receptors were gathered from an adult with an advanced solid tumor such as melanoma, head and neck, liver or kidney cancer. The CDR3 runs from the conserved cysteine through the conserved F or W. The D gene is left open where the match is weak. Not every row has a clone size; where given, it reads once, few, many or a size class.

j_call d_call clone_size v_call cdr3_nt cdr3_aa
TRBJ1-5 TRBD1 . TRBV7-6 TGTGCCAGCAGCTTTCTGCAGGGGGCTGGGCAGCCCCAGCATTTT CASSFLQGAGQPQHF
TRBJ2-5 TRBD2 . TRBV7-2 TGTGCCAGCAGCGAGGGACTAGCGGGGGAAGAGACCCAGTACTTC CASSEGLAGEETQYF
TRBJ1-1 . . TRBV4-3 TGCGCCAGCAGGAGGGGAGGGGCAGGGAACACTGAAGCTTTCTTT CASRRGGAGNTEAFF
TRBJ2-7 . . TRBV19 TGTGCCAGTAGTGATCGACAGATTCTCTACGAGCAGTACTTC CASSDRQILYEQYF
TRBJ1-2 . . TRBV2 TGTGCCAGCAGTGAATCCCCAGGGGATTACTATGGCTACACCTTC CASSESPGDYYGYTF
TRBJ2-1 . . TRBV19 TGTGCCACCAGAGGAGAGGGCGGTGGCCAGTTCTTC CATRGEGGGQFF
TRBJ1-2 . . TRBV12-1 TGTGCCAGCAGCTGCTACCGGACAGGAGTTAACTATGGCTACACCTTC CASSCYRTGVNYGYTF
TRBJ1-1 TRBD1 . TRBV19 TGTGCCAGTAGGGTGACAGACAGGGCAGAGGCTGAAGCTTTCTTT CASRVTDRAEAEAFF
TRBJ2-3 . . TRBV6-5 TGTGCCAGCAGCCCGGATGGTAGCACAGATACGCAGTATTTT CASSPDGSTDTQYF
TRBJ2-7 . . TRBV9 TGTGCCAGCAGCTCATTGAGCTACGAGCAGTACTTC CASSSLSYEQYF
TRBJ1-5 . . TRBV7-2 TGTGCCAGCAGCCCAGGGGTTGGTCAGCCCCAGCATTTT CASSPGVGQPQHF
TRBJ2-1 TRBD2 . TRBV6-5 TGTGCCAGCAGTTATGGCGGGGGGGCGAATGAGCAGTTCTTC CASSYGGGANEQFF
TRBJ1-1 . . TRBV30 TGTGCCTGGAGGGCTCTGGGTGAAGCTTTCTTT CAWRALGEAFF
TRBJ1-1 . . TRBV7-9 TGTGCCAGCAGCTTAGTATTGTACACTGAAGCTTTCTTT CASSLVLYTEAFF
TRBJ1-5 . . TRBV5-6 TGTGCCAGCAGCTTGGGGTCGGCTAATCAGCCCCAGCATTTT CASSLGSANQPQHF
TRBJ1-5 . . TRBV28 TGTGCCAGCAGTTTAGCCAGCTTGGGACAGCCCCAGCATTTT CASSLASLGQPQHF
TRBJ2-7 . . TRBV5-1 TGCGCCAGCAGCTTGGGGAACAGACCCTACGAGCAGTACTTC CASSLGNRPYEQYF
TRBJ2-1 . . TRBV11-2 TGTGCCAGCAGCCTGGGGGCGGGGGTAGAGCAGTTCTTC CASSLGAGVEQFF
TRBJ2-5 . . TRBV9 TGTGCCAGCAGCGTCCATGATCGGGAGTCAGAGACCCAGTACTTC CASSVHDRESETQYF
TRBJ1-2 . . TRBV4-1 TGCGCCAGCAGCCCTAGGAGGGTGGAGACCAATGGCTACACCTTC CASSPRRVETNGYTF
TRBJ1-2 . . TRBV30 TGTGCCTGGAGTGACGAAGGTTGGGGGAACTATGGCTACACCTTC CAWSDEGWGNYGYTF
TRBJ1-6 . . TRBV7-2 TGTGCCAGCCCGACAGTTAGCTCCTATAATTCACCCCTCCACTTT CASPTVSSYNSPLHF
TRBJ1-1 . . TRBV4-1 TGCGCCAGCAGCCCCGACGGGAACACTGAAGCTTTCTTT CASSPDGNTEAFF
TRBJ2-7 . . TRBV9 TGTGCCAGCAGCTTGGAGTGGTCCGAGCAGTACTTC CASSLEWSEQYF
TRBJ2-7 TRBD2 once TRBV9 TGTGCCAGCAGCGTAGGAGGTAGCGGGGGTCTCAGCTCCTACGAGCAGTACTTC CASSVGGSGGLSSYEQYF
TRBJ2-3 . . TRBV11-2 TGTGCCAGCAGCCCGGCGGGGCGGGGCACAGATACGCAGTATTTT CASSPAGRGTDTQYF
TRBJ1-2 . . TRBV21-1 TGTGCCAGCAGCTACGGGGAATCAACCTTC CASSYGESTF
TRBJ2-3 TRBD1 . TRBV11-2 TGTGCCAGCAGCTTCCGGGACAGGGGCACAGATACGCAGTATTTT CASSFRDRGTDTQYF
TRBJ2-2 . . TRBV4-1 TGCGCCAGCAGCCCGTGGGCAGGGACGGGCGGGGAGCTGTTTTTT CASSPWAGTGGELFF
TRBJ1-1 . . TRBV7-6 TGTGCCAGCAGCCGGGGGAGCCACACTGAAGCTTTCTTT CASSRGSHTEAFF
TRBJ2-1 TRBD1 . TRBV7-9 TGTGCCAGCAGCCTGGACAGGGAAAGGGGGTTCTTC CASSLDRERGFF
TRBJ1-1 TRBD1 . TRBV9 TGTGCCAGCAGCGCGAGACAGGGTACCATGAACACTGAAGCTTTCTTT CASSARQGTMNTEAFF
TRBJ1-6 . . TRBV19 TGTGCCAGTAGTATAGTGGAGGATTCACCCCTCCACTTT CASSIVEDSPLHF
TRBJ1-1 . . TRBV5-4 TGTGCCAGCAGCACCGGACCGAACACTGAAGCTTTCTTT CASSTGPNTEAFF
TRBJ1-2 . . TRBV5-1 TGCGCCAGCAGCATAGACATGTTAGCTAACTATGGCTACACCTTC CASSIDMLANYGYTF
TRBJ2-3 TRBD2 . TRBV7-8 TGTGCCAGCAGCTTGACCCGGGGGGGTGTGGCGCAGTATTTT CASSLTRGGVAQYF
TRBJ2-7 TRBD2 . TRBV10-3 TGTGCCATCAGTGAGTCTGGCGGGGGGCCTCTCCTGGACGAGCAGTACTTC CAISESGGGPLLDEQYF
TRBJ1-1 . . TRBV4-1 TGCGCCAGCAGCCGCGCTGCGGGGGATAGCACTGAAGCTTTCTTT CASSRAAGDSTEAFF
TRBJ1-2 . . TRBV30 TGTGCCTGGGGGCCTGGAGCGCTTTATGGCTACACCTTC CAWGPGALYGYTF
TRBJ1-1 TRBD1 . TRBV4-1 TGCGCCAGCAGCCGCCGACAGGGGATGAACACTGAAGCTTTCTTT CASSRRQGMNTEAFF
TRBJ1-1 . . TRBV30 TGTGCCTGGACAATGGGGGGCGAAGCTTTCTTT CAWTMGGEAFF
TRBJ2-2 . once TRBV10-3 TGTGCCATCAGTGAGTTCAACACCGGGGAGCTGTTTTTT CAISEFNTGELFF
TRBJ1-6 . . TRBV5-6 TGTGCCAGCAGCTTGGGTGGGGGTCCGTCACCCCTCCACTTT CASSLGGGPSPLHF
TRBJ2-7 . . TRBV7-9 TGTGCCAGCAGCAACTCCTACGAGCAGTACTTC CASSNSYEQYF
TRBJ2-3 . . TRBV9 TGTGCCAGCAGCGTAGAATGGGGGGCCACAGATACGCAGTATTTT CASSVEWGATDTQYF
TRBJ2-3 . . TRBV6-4 TGTGCCAGCTCCGAAGGCGGGACAGATACGCAGTATTTT CASSEGGTDTQYF
TRBJ2-2 . . TRBV27 TGTGCCAGCAGTTGGCAGACCACCGGGGAGCTGTTTTTT CASSWQTTGELFF
TRBJ1-2 . . TRBV7-8 TGTGCCAGCAGCCTCGAGGGGAATGGCTACACCTTC CASSLEGNGYTF
TRBJ2-5 . . TRBV6-1 TGTGCCAGCAGTGAATTTGGAGGGATCCAAGAGACCCAGTACTTC CASSEFGGIQETQYF
TRBJ2-7 TRBD2 once TRBV6-5 TGTGCCAGCATACTGCCGGGACTACCCTCCTACGAGCAGTACTTC CASILPGLPSYEQYF
TRBJ2-2 . . TRBV4-1 TGCGCCAGCAGCACTCAGGTTAACAGACCGAACACCGGGGAGCTGTTTTTT CASSTQVNRPNTGELFF
TRBJ1-2 TRBD1 . TRBV18 TGTGCCAGCTCACCTCCGGGACAGAACTATGGCTACACCTTC CASSPPGQNYGYTF
TRBJ1-2 . . TRBV5-8 TGTGCCACGCGCGATGGCAGGGTCTATGGCTACACCTTC CATRDGRVYGYTF
TRBJ1-1 . . TRBV4-1 TGCGCCAGCAGTCGGACGAACACTGAAGCTTTCTTT CASSRTNTEAFF
TRBJ2-2 . . TRBV4-2 TGTGCCAGCAGCCAAGATAATTATAGGGCGGTGAACACCGGGGAGCTGTTTTTT CASSQDNYRAVNTGELFF
TRBJ2-4 TRBD1 . TRBV7-8 TGTGCCAGCAGTGACGGGACAGCAAACATTCAGTACTTC CASSDGTANIQYF
TRBJ1-1 . . TRBV30 TGTGCCTGGACAATGGGGCTCATGAACACTGAAGCTTTCTTT CAWTMGLMNTEAFF